This TCR beta chain was captured by sequencing in a study of monozygotic twins with inflammatory bowel disease. Germline V gene data show CDR1 as KGHSH and CDR2 as LQKENI. The CDR3 has 18 residues. Overall study findings and caveats: With others, IBD patients shared fewer clonotypes than healthy twins did, especially with disease activity.

TCRdb re-analyzed the 5' RACE reads; it lists each CDR3 protein once, without DNA. The sample yields fewer than 450,000 distinct CDR3 sequences, of which the top ten take up 2% to 3%. About this clonotype: As yet, its antigen is unknown.

Blood, around 2.6 ml, was drawn per donor. This receptor was taken from a human donor with ulcerative colitis or Crohn's disease, or a healthy co-twin of an affected twin (not recorded which). This chain joins TRBV18 and TRBJ2-6; the TCRdb D gene call, TRBD1, has no DNA to confirm it. Input material: blood. The CDR3 is CASSPLGQGDSGANVLTF. Based on the CDR3 plus reference TRBV18 and TRBJ2-6, the full variable domain is NAGVMQNPRHLVRRRGQEARLRCSPMKGHSHVYWYRQLPEEGLKFMVYLQKENIIDESGMPKERFSAEFPKEGPSILRIQQVVRGDSAAYFCASSPLGQGDSGANVLTFGAGSRLTVL.